This T cell receptor beta chain appears in the sequencing data of a study of blood T cell repertoires in COVID-19. Across the study: Researchers got acute and convalescent COVID-19 samples from the United States, Italy and Spain. T cells, B-cell-depleted T cells, or PBMCs supplied cDNA or gDNA.

In the study's own analysis: Amplifying reference gene primers gave estimates of nucleated cell counts. The table came from immunoSEQ multiplex PCR; TCRdb's copy has only in-frame clones and leaves some out. V, J and clone size were drawn from that table, and D and trimming were deduced from the DNA. The profile shows about 300,000 clones, around 88% of them singletons. CDR1 is SEHNR and CDR2 is FQNEAQ in the germline V gene (reference sequence). V was pared by 5 bases and J by 7 bases, with 7 bases of the junction left unmatched. This CDR3 comprises 14 residues. With respect to this clone: The same CDR3 can be traced to other DNA sequences in this sample.

The sample was peripheral blood. The sequence was obtained from a woman aged 50 to 65 with acute or convalescent COVID-19. The rearrangement joins TRBV7-9 to TRBJ2-1, with TRBD2 matching over 8 bases. CDR3: CASSTPGGYNEQFF. The CDR3 nucleotides read TGTGCCAGCAGCACCCCGGGGGGGTATAATGAGCAGTTCTTC.